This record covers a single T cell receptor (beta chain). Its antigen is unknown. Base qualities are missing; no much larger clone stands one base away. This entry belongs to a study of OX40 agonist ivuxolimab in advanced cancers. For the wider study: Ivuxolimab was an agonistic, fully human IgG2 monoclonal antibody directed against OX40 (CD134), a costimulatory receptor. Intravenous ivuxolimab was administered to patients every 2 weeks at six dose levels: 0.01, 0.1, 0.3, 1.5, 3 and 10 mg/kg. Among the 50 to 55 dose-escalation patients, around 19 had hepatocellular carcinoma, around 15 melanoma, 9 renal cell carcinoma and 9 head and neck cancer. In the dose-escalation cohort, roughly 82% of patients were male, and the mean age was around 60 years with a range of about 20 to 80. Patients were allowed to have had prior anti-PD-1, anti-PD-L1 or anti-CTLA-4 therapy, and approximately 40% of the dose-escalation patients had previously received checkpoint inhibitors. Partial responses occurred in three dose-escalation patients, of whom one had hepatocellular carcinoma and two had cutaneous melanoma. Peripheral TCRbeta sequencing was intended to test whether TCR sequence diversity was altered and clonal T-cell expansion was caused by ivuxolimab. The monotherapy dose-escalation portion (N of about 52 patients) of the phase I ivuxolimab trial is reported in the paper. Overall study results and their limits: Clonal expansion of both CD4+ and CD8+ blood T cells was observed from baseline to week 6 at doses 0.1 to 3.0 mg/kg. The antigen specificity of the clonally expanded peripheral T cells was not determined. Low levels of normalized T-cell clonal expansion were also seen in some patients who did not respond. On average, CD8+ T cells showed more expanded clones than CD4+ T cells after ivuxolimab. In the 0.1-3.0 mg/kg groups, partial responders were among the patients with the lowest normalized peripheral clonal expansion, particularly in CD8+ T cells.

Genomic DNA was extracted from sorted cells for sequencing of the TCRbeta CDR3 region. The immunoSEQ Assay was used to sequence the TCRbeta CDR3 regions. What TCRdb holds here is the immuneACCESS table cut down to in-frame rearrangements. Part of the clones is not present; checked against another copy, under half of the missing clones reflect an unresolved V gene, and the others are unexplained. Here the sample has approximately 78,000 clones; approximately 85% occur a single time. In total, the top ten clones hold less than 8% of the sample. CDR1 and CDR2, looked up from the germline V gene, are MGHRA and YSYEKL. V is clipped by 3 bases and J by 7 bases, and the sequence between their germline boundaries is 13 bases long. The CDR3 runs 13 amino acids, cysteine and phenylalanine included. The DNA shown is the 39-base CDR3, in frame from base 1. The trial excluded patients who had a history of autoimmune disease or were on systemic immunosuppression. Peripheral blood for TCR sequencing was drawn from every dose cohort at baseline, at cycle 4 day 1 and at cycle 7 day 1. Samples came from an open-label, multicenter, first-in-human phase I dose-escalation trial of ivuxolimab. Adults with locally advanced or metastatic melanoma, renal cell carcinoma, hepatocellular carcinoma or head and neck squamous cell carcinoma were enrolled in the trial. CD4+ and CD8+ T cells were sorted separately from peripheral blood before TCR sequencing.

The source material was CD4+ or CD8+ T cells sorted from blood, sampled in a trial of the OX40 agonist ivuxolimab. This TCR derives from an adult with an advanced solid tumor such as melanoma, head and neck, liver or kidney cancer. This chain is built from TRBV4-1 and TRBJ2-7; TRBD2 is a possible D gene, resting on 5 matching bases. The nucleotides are TGCGCCAGCAGCCAGGAACTAGGGAGAGAGCAGTACTTC. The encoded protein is CASSQELGREQYF.